The clone carrying this T cell receptor (beta chain) is a singleton in its sample. The antigen remains unidentified. The sample belongs to a study of cytomegalovirus exposure and HLA in healthy donors. Turning to the study itself: The 100 million to 140 million unique TCR beta sequences, from about 179 million T cells, were found by an earlier analysis.

V gave up 0 bases and J gave up 12 bases, with 11 bases separating them. Per germline, CDR1 SQVTM and CDR2 ANQGSEA. The CDR3 length is 12 residues. Study-level points and caveats: The study carried out a later analysis of TCR beta sequences. It associated 15,000 to 20,000 of them with specific HLA alleles at a false discovery rate of 0.05. Researchers counted over 150 TCR beta chains as cytomegalovirus-associated. In a later analysis, a missense DCLRE1C variant was linked to TCR beta V- and J-gene trimming.

It was with 60 Vbeta and 13 Jbeta primers that the PCR ran. Only in-frame clones appear in the TCRdb table, and some are missing; sequencing was by immunoSEQ multiplex PCR. Seen here are 95,000 to 150,000 clones, approximately 84% observed once, and the top ten hold about 3.9%. The sequencing input was PBMCs. V usage is TRBV29-1 and J usage is TRBJ1-4; D not resolved. The clonotype originates from a man younger than 35 in good health and CMV-seropositive. The CDR3: CSVEDLTRELFF. The CDR3 coding sequence is TGCAGCGTTGAAGATCTTACGAGGGAACTGTTTTTT.